This is a list of T cell receptor beta chains from one sample in a study of response to subunit inactivated influenza vaccine. TCRdb used MiXCR to reprocess the RT-PCR reads, holding one entry per CDR3 protein. The sample lists roughly 500,000 distinct CDR3 sequences; more than 15% were seen once. This sample comprised CD4+ T cells sorted from PBMCs, obtained around 25 months after vaccination. Receptors were obtained from a man aged 45-69 years who received an inactivated influenza vaccine. CDR3s include the opening cysteine and the closing phenylalanine or tryptophan. A D gene is named only where the DNA matches it firmly. Clone size is stated in some rows and not others, as once, few, many or a class when expanded.

clone_size: many; v_call: TRBV7-2; j_call: TRBJ2-1; d_call: TRBD2; cdr3_aa: CASSLAQAGVGNEQFF; cdr3_nt: TGTGCCAGCAGCTTAGCGCAAGCGGGAGTCGGCAATGAGCAGTTCTTC
clone_size: .; v_call: TRBV14; j_call: TRBJ2-1; d_call: TRBD1; cdr3_aa: CASSLTGAGFLFF; cdr3_nt: TGTGCCAGCAGCCTTACAGGGGCTGGGTTTCTGTTCTTC
clone_size: .; v_call: TRBV29-1; j_call: TRBJ2-3; d_call: .; cdr3_aa: CSVAIRTWHTQYF; cdr3_nt: TGCAGCGTTGCGATTCGGACATGGCATACGCAGTATTTT
clone_size: .; v_call: TRBV6-5; j_call: TRBJ2-7; d_call: .; cdr3_aa: CASSLHNRREYEQYF; cdr3_nt: TGTGCCAGCAGTTTACACAACAGGCGAGAATACGAGCAGTACTTC
clone_size: .; v_call: TRBV20-1; j_call: TRBJ2-3; d_call: TRBD1; cdr3_aa: CSARTGTVGDTQYF; cdr3_nt: TGCAGTGCAAGGACAGGGACGGTCGGAGATACGCAGTATTTT
clone_size: .; v_call: TRBV12-3/TRBV12-4; j_call: TRBJ1-2; d_call: .; cdr3_aa: CASTSFTPEGYTF; cdr3_nt: TGTGCCAGCACATCTTTCACTCCGGAAGGCTACACCTTC
clone_size: few; v_call: TRBV4-3; j_call: TRBJ2-7; d_call: TRBD2; cdr3_aa: CASSVGTSGRNYEQYF; cdr3_nt: TGCGCCAGCAGCGTAGGGACTAGCGGGAGGAACTACGAGCAGTACTTC
clone_size: few; v_call: TRBV6-2/TRBV6-3; j_call: TRBJ1-2; d_call: .; cdr3_aa: CASTSPNPDTRGYTF; cdr3_nt: TGTGCCAGCACCTCCCCAAACCCCGACACGCGCGGCTACACCTTC
clone_size: .; v_call: TRBV29-1; j_call: TRBJ2-7; d_call: TRBD2; cdr3_aa: CSVEGLAGADYEQYF; cdr3_nt: TGCAGCGTTGAAGGTCTAGCGGGAGCGGACTACGAGCAGTACTTC
clone_size: .; v_call: TRBV20-1; j_call: TRBJ2-1; d_call: TRBD1; cdr3_aa: CSAVHRQGYNEQFF; cdr3_nt: TGCAGTGCCGTACACCGACAGGGCTACAATGAGCAGTTCTTC
clone_size: many; v_call: TRBV5-1; j_call: TRBJ2-5; d_call: TRBD1; cdr3_aa: CASSTGQGALETQYF; cdr3_nt: TGCGCCAGCAGCACCGGACAGGGGGCCTTAGAGACCCAGTACTTC
clone_size: .; v_call: TRBV9; j_call: TRBJ2-5; d_call: .; cdr3_aa: CASSVGAGQETQYF; cdr3_nt: TGTGCCAGCAGCGTAGGGGCAGGGCAAGAGACCCAGTACTTC
clone_size: few; v_call: TRBV27; j_call: TRBJ1-5; d_call: .; cdr3_aa: CASSLRAGSRSSNQPQHF; cdr3_nt: TGTGCCAGCAGTTTAAGGGCAGGGAGTAGGTCGAGCAATCAGCCCCAGCATTTT
clone_size: few; v_call: TRBV20-1; j_call: TRBJ2-7; d_call: TRBD1; cdr3_aa: CSASMTGVYEQYF; cdr3_nt: TGCAGTGCTAGCATGACAGGGGTCTACGAGCAGTACTTC
clone_size: .; v_call: TRBV10-2; j_call: TRBJ2-7; d_call: .; cdr3_aa: CASSTHQVYEQYF; cdr3_nt: TGCGCCAGCAGTACACACCAGGTCTACGAGCAGTACTTC
clone_size: few; v_call: TRBV7-9; j_call: TRBJ2-1; d_call: TRBD2; cdr3_aa: CASSPYSGLYNEQFF; cdr3_nt: TGTGCCAGCAGCCCCTATAGCGGGCTCTACAATGAGCAGTTCTTC
clone_size: few; v_call: TRBV28; j_call: TRBJ2-2; d_call: TRBD2; cdr3_aa: CASRLLATGELFF; cdr3_nt: TGTGCCAGCAGATTACTAGCGACCGGGGAGCTGTTTTTT
clone_size: .; v_call: TRBV7-6; j_call: TRBJ2-7; d_call: TRBD1; cdr3_aa: CASSSHDRAYYEQYF; cdr3_nt: TGTGCCAGCAGCTCCCACGACAGGGCGTACTACGAGCAGTACTTC
clone_size: many; v_call: TRBV5-1; j_call: TRBJ2-2; d_call: .; cdr3_aa: CASSLQGTTGELFF; cdr3_nt: TGCGCCAGCAGCTTGCAGGGTACCACCGGGGAGCTGTTTTTT